Sequencing of this TCR beta chain was carried out in a study of cytomegalovirus exposure and HLA in healthy donors. The study, taken as a whole, reports: It was shown in a later analysis that HLA-associated TCR beta chains were more clonally expanded than other, equally common chains.

The V end was cut by 0 bases, the J end by 0 bases, with 9 bases between. Germline CDR1 reads SGHTA; CDR2 reads FQGNSA. The CDR3 is 16 residues long. Of note for this clone: Its antigen is unknown.

A multiplex PCR was run with 60 Vbeta primers and 13 Jbeta primers. The assay was immunoSEQ multiplex PCR, and TCRdb's table has in-frame clones only and misses some. The data contain about 100,000 clones, around 79% of them singletons. V is TRBV7-2 and J is TRBJ1-3; D is ambiguous. The receptor comes from a woman in her forties in good health and CMV-seronegative. Sequencing was performed on PBMCs. CDR3 DNA sequence: TGTGCCAGCAGCTTAGCTCTGGGGAGCTCTGGAAACACCATATATTTT. This encodes CASSLALGSSGNTIYF.